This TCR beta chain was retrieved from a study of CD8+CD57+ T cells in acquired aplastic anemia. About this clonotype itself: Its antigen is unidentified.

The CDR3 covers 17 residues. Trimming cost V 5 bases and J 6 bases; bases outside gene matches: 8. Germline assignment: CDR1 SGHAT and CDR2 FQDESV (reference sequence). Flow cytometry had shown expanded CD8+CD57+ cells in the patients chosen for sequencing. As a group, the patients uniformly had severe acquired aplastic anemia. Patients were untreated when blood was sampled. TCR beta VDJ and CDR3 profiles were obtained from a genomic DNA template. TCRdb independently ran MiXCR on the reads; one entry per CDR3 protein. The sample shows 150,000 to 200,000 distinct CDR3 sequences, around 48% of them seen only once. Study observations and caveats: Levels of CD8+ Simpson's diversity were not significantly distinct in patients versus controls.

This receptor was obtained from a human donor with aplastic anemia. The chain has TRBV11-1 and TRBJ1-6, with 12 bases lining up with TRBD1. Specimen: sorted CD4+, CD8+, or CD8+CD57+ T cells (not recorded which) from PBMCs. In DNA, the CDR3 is TGTGCCAGCAGCCCCGCCAGGGGACAGGGGGCTAATTCACCCCTCCACTTT. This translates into CASSPARGQGANSPLHF.